Each of the 18 T cell receptor beta chains below was sequenced from the same sample in a study of blood T cell repertoires in COVID-19. The table came from immunoSEQ multiplex PCR; TCRdb's copy has only in-frame clones and leaves some out. This repertoire shows about 190,000 clones, around 85% found once; its top ten account for around an eighth. Sequencing used peripheral blood. Every receptor here comes from a woman in her forties or fifties with acute or convalescent COVID-19.

In its sample, this clone was seen once. This rearrangement joins TRBV28 to TRBJ2-5, with TRBD1 matching over 8 bases. Germline CDR1 is MDHEN and CDR2 is SYDVKM. V dropped 4 bases and J dropped 3; count of bases not matched to a gene: 22. The CDR3 extends over 20 amino acids. CDR3 coding DNA: TGTGCCAGCAGTTCGGCGGAGCGGCGATCTCCGAGACAGGGGAAAGAGACCCAGTACTTC. This codes for CASSSAERRSPRQGKETQYF. The whole variable domain, remainder taken from reference TRBV28 and TRBJ2-5, is DVKVTQSSRYLVKRTGEKVFLECVQDMDHENMFWYRQDPGLGLRLIYFSYDVKMKEKGDIPEGYSVSREKKERFSLILESASTNQTSMYLCASSSAERRSPRQGKETQYFGPGTRLLVL.

This chain uses TRBV10-3 with TRBJ2-3; TRBD2 is a possible D gene (5 bases). CDR1 is ENHRY, CDR2 SYGVKD, per germline. This CDR3 has 14 residues. V lost 2 bases to trimming and J lost 5 bases, with 11 bases between them. The CDR3 sequence: CAISELPEGDTQYF. The DNA for the CDR3 is TGTGCCATCAGTGAGCTTCCTGAGGGAGATACGCAGTATTTT.

The chain employs TRBV30 and TRBJ1-2, with 7 bases lining up with TRBD1. Trimming removed 2 bases from V and 5 bases from J; junction bases left unmatched: 8. Germline CDR1 reads GTSNPN; CDR2 reads SVGIG (reference sequence). The CDR3 extends over 14 amino acids. CDR3 bases: TGTGCCTGGAGTCGACAGGGACTAGGGTATGGCTACACCTTC. It encodes CAWSRQGLGYGYTF. The whole variable domain, remainder taken from reference TRBV30 and TRBJ1-2, is SQTIHQWPATLVQPVGSPLSLECTVEGTSNPNLYWYRQAAGRGLQLLFYSVGIGQISSEVPQNLSASRPQDRQFILSSKKLLLSDSGFYLCAWSRQGLGYGYTFGSGTRLTVV.

V and J are TRBV6-5 and TRBJ2-7; no definite D call. V was cut by 8 bases and J by 2 bases, with 13 bases left in between. The CDR3 totals 13 residues. CDR1 MNHEY and CDR2 SVGAGI come from the germline V gene. The CDR3 sequence: CASDPNGAYEQYF. DNA of the CDR3: TGTGCCAGCGATCCCAACGGAGCCTACGAGCAGTACTTC.

The rearrangement links TRBV25-1 to TRBJ2-1; 10 bases align to TRBD2. Trimming cost V 5 bases and J 7 bases; bases outside gene matches: 8. Germline CDR1 is MGHDK and CDR2 is SYGVNS. This CDR3 is built from 15 residues. Written as DNA, the CDR3 is TGTGCCAGCAGTCCACTAGCGGGAAGATATAATGAGCAGTTCTTC. This codes for CASSPLAGRYNEQFF.

On this clone itself: An end of the junction does not agree with germline; a read error may underlie this. This sequence joins TRBV2 and TRBJ2-7; 7 positions agree with TRBD1. The CDR3 consists of 13 residues. Germline V gene sequence: CDR1 SNHLY, CDR2 FYNNEI. DNA for the CDR3: TGTGCCAGCAGGGAAGACAGGGTTTACGAGCAGTACTTC. Its translation: CASREDRVYEQYF.

This clone appeared once. V gene TRBV18 combines with J gene TRBJ1-3, with D possibly being TRBD1 (6 bases). Germline CDR1 reads KGHSH; CDR2 reads LQKENI. The CDR3 is made up of 14 amino acids. V was clipped by 4 bases and J by 1 base, with 8 bases between them. DNA of the CDR3: TGTGCCAGCTCACAGGACAGATCTGGAAACACCATATATTTT. Translation: CASSQDRSGNTIYF.

V and J are TRBV15 and TRBJ2-4; 11 bases align to TRBD1. The CDR3 spans 16 residues. Losses at the gene ends were 6 bases for V and 6 bases for J; bases not matched to a gene: 10. Germline loops: CDR1 LNHNV, CDR2 YYDKDF (reference sequence). The chain's CDR3 is CATRRDRGIDGNIQYF. For the CDR3, the DNA is TGTGCCACCAGAAGGGACAGGGGGATTGATGGAAACATTCAGTACTTC.

The V call is TRBV7-2, the J call TRBJ2-3, with D possibly being TRBD2 (7 bases). Germline assignment: CDR1 SGHTA and CDR2 FQGNSA. V was cut by 4 bases and J by 5 bases, with 16 bases left in between. This CDR3 spans 15 amino acids. Here the CDR3 reads CASSYGGRVQDTQYF. The CDR3 DNA is TGTGCCAGCAGCTACGGGGGGCGCGTCCAAGATACGCAGTATTTT.

J is TRBJ1-1 and V is TRBV5-1; D remains ambiguous. The CDR3 spans 13 residues. Germline V gene sequence: CDR1 SGHRS, CDR2 YFSETQ. Trimming took off 0 bases at V and 3 bases at J, with 6 bases between the two ends. Written as DNA, the CDR3 is TGCGCCAGCAGCTTGGACGGGGACACTGAAGCTTTCTTT. Protein product: CASSLDGDTEAFF.

The V and J genes are TRBV18 and TRBJ2-3; 8 positions agree with TRBD2. Unmatched junction bases numbered 2, after V lost 3 bases and J lost 0 bases. Germline V gene sequence: CDR1 KGHSH, CDR2 LQKENI. The CDR3 length is 15 residues. CDR3 sequence: CASSPSGMSTDTQYF. For the CDR3, the DNA is TGTGCCAGCTCACCTAGCGGGATGAGCACAGATACGCAGTATTTT.

The chain is built from TRBV5-1 and TRBJ2-2; the match to TRBD2 covers 8 bases. The CDR3 sequence is 15 residues long. Germline CDR1 is SGHRS and CDR2 is YFSETQ. With V trimmed by 4 bases and J by 5 bases, 7 bases remained unmatched. CDR3 bases: TGCGCCAGCAGCGGAGCGGGAGTGGGAACCGGGGAGCTGTTTTTT. Its protein is CASSGAGVGTGELFF.

CDR3: CASSGLRGKNTEAFF. Written as DNA, the CDR3 is TGTGCCAGCAGTGGTTTGCGGGGCAAGAACACTGAAGCTTTCTTT. This sequence joins TRBV11-2 and TRBJ1-1; TRBD1 might be the D (5 bases). Germline CDR1 and CDR2: SGHAT and FQNNGV. This CDR3 is built from 15 residues. The ends were cut back, 6 bases at V and 1 base at J, with 15 bases in the middle.

The V gene is TRBV30, the J gene TRBJ2-2; the D is unclear. The CDR3 extends over 15 amino acids. Germline CDR1 is GTSNPN and CDR2 is SVGIG (reference sequence). V lost 7 bases to trimming and J lost 0 bases, with 15 bases between them. CDR3 protein: CASITRVANTGELFF. CDR3 in DNA: TGTGCCTCCATAACTCGCGTGGCGAACACCGGGGAGCTGTTTTTT. Based on the CDR3 plus reference TRBV30 and TRBJ2-2, the full variable domain is SQTIHQWPATLVQPVGSPLSLECTVEGTSNPNLYWYRQAAGRGLQLLFYSVGIGQISSEVPQNLSASRPQDRQFILSSKKLLLSDSGFYLCASITRVANTGELFFGEGSRLTVL.

The V gene is TRBV5-1, the J gene TRBJ2-2, with 8 nucleotides matching TRBD2. J was trimmed by 4 bases and V by 1 base; bases with no gene match: 6. Per the germline V gene, CDR1 is SGHRS and CDR2 is YFSETQ. This CDR3 has 16 residues. The DNA for the CDR3 is TGCGCCAGCAGCTTGCCCAGCGGGAGTCTCACCGGGGAGCTGTTTTTT. Protein sequence: CASSLPSGSLTGELFF.

The chain carries TRBV7-2 and TRBJ2-1; TRBD2 agrees at 10 bases. With 8 bases clipped from V and 9 bases from J, the junction kept 10 bases outside the gene matches. The CDR3 totals 14 residues. Germline V CDR1 and CDR2: SGHTA, FQGNSA. The CDR3 protein is CASLLAGEVGEQFF. The CDR3 nucleotides are TGTGCCAGCCTTCTAGCGGGAGAGGTCGGTGAGCAGTTCTTC. The whole variable domain, filled in from reference TRBV7-2 and TRBJ2-1, reads GAGVSQSPSNKVTEKGKDVELRCDPISGHTALYWYRQSLGQGLEFLIYFQGNSAPDKSGLPSDRFSAERTGGSVSTLTIQRTQQEDSAVYLCASLLAGEVGEQFFGPGTRLTVL.

V and J are TRBV9 and TRBJ1-1, with 7 nucleotides matching TRBD1. The CDR3 covers 12 residues. The J segment lost 11 bases and the V segment lost 0 bases, leaving 4 bases of the junction unmatched. In germline, CDR1 is SGDLS, CDR2 YYNGEE. The CDR3 bases are TGTGCCAGCAGCGTAGAACAGGGGAGGGCTTTCTTT. Translated, it gives CASSVEQGRAFF. Full variable domain (outside the CDR3, taken from reference TRBV9 and TRBJ1-1): DSGVTQTPKHLITATGQRVTLRCSPRSGDLSVYWYQQSLDQGLQFLIQYYNGEERAKGNILERFSAQQFPDLHSELNLSSLELGDSALYFCASSVEQGRAFFGQGTRLTVV.

This chain uses TRBV20-1 with TRBJ1-4, with a possible D match to TRBD1 (5 bases). Germline V gene lookup returns CDR1 DFQATT and CDR2 SNEGSKA (reference sequence). This CDR3 has 14 amino acids. Trimming shortened V by 3 bases and J by 8 bases, and 16 bases separated the two germline ends. CDR3 protein: CSASSPGALEKLFF. As DNA, the CDR3 is TGCAGTGCTAGTTCCCCTGGGGCCCTAGAAAAACTGTTTTTT.